This entry lists 13 T cell receptor beta chains sequenced from one sample in a study of T cell responses to AZD1222 COVID-19 vaccine. This table comes from immunoSEQ multiplex PCR, and its TCRdb copy is limited to in-frame clones, with some not included. This table has about 94,000 clones, roughly 90% appearing once. This material consisted of peripheral blood, taken 28 days after the second AZD1222 dose. Receptors originate from an adult who received the AZD1222 COVID-19 vaccine.

The CDR3 here is CASSSEAGGYNSPLHF. In DNA, the CDR3 is TGTGCCAGCAGTAGCGAAGCGGGGGGCTATAATTCACCCCTCCACTTT. J is TRBJ1-6 and V is TRBV2; D may be TRBD1 (5 bases). The ends were cut back, 5 bases at V and 3 bases at J, with 14 bases in the middle. The CDR3 is 16 amino acids. Germline V lookup: CDR1 SNHLY, CDR2 FYNNEI.

Here the CDR3 reads CASSFTPGLNYGYTF. In nucleotides, the CDR3 is TGTGCCAGCAGTTTTACCCCAGGCCTAAACTATGGCTACACCTTC. This chain joins TRBV6-5 and TRBJ1-2, with D uncertain. Looked up from germline, CDR1 is MNHEY and CDR2 is SVGAGI. Trimming stripped 4 bases from V and 2 bases from J, with 14 bases between. The length of the CDR3 is 15 residues.

This chain joins TRBV6-5 and TRBJ1-1; D ambiguous. The CDR3 has 15 residues. CDR1 is MNHEY, CDR2 SVGAGI, per germline. The germline V and J ends were trimmed by 2 bases and 6 bases, with 16 bases remaining between them. CDR3 in amino acids: CASSYRWTPGPEAFF. In DNA form, the CDR3 reads TGTGCCAGCAGTTACAGATGGACCCCAGGCCCTGAAGCTTTCTTT.

The rearrangement links TRBV5-6 to TRBJ2-1; no clear D. V dropped 1 base and J dropped 9 bases, with 5 bases sitting between them. From germline, CDR1 is SGHDT and CDR2 YYEEEE. The CDR3 length is 11 residues. The CDR3 loop is CASSLTGEQFF. Here the CDR3 DNA reads TGTGCCAGCAGCTTGACGGGTGAGCAGTTCTTC. The complete variable domain, with remaining parts taken from reference TRBV5-6 and TRBJ2-1, reads DAGVTQSPTHLIKTRGQQVTLRCSPKSGHDTVSWYQQALGQGPQFIFQYYEEEERQRGNFPDRFSGHQFPNYSSELNVNALLLGDSALYLCASSLTGEQFFGPGTRLTVL.

The J gene is TRBJ2-1, the V gene TRBV24-1; 9 bases map to TRBD1. Germline values: CDR1 KGHDR, CDR2 SFDVKD. The CDR3 sequence is 14 residues long. The V gene end was trimmed by 7 bases and the J gene end by 5 bases; junction bases not matched to a gene: 5. The CDR3 nucleotides read TGTGCCACCAGCAGACAGGGGGAGGACAATGAGCAGTTCTTC. It specifies CATSRQGEDNEQFF.

The chain uses TRBV5-1 and TRBJ2-1; D gene uncertain. Germline lookup yields CDR1 SGHRS and CDR2 YFSETQ. The V gene lost 5 bases and the J gene lost 0 bases, with 15 bases spanning the gap. The CDR3 totals 16 residues. The CDR3 DNA reads as TGCGCCAGCAGTAAGGTCTCGATACCCTCCTACAATGAGCAGTTCTTC. Its protein product is CASSKVSIPSYNEQFF.

The chain uses TRBV19 and TRBJ1-2; 7 nucleotides align to TRBD1. V trimming: 8 bases; J trimming: 4 bases; junction bases outside the gene matches: 13. The length of the CDR3 is 15 residues. Germline V gene lookup returns CDR1 LNHDA and CDR2 SQIVND (reference sequence). CDR3 residues: CASGRGDTKLYGYTF. Written as DNA, the CDR3 is TGTGCCAGTGGCAGGGGGGACACAAAACTCTATGGCTACACCTTC. Full variable domain (missing parts from reference TRBV19 and TRBJ1-2): DGGITQSPKYLFRKEGQNVTLSCEQNLNHDAMYWYRQDPGQGLRLIYYSQIVNDFQKGDIAEGYSVSREKKESFPLTVTSAQKNPTAFYLCASGRGDTKLYGYTFGSGTRLTVV.

The gene calls are TRBV11-3 and TRBJ1-3; D gene uncertain. V dropped 3 bases and J dropped 0 bases, with 6 bases sitting between them. The V gene's germline CDR1 is SGHNT and CDR2 YENEEA. There are 14 residues in the CDR3. In DNA, the CDR3 is TGTGCCAGCAGCTTCCGGAGCTCTGGAAACACCATATATTTT. This codes for CASSFRSSGNTIYF.

The V gene is TRBV28, the J gene TRBJ2-7; D is ambiguous. Per germline, CDR1 MDHEN and CDR2 SYDVKM. The CDR3 is made up of 10 amino acids. With 3 bases removed from V and 5 bases from J, the gap between germline ends came to 2 bases. The CDR3 nucleotides read TGTGCCAGCAGTTTCGACGAGCAGTACTTC. This sequence encodes CASSFDEQYF.

This sequence joins TRBV7-9 and TRBJ1-4, with TRBD1 matching over 9 bases. The germline V gene has CDR1 SEHNR and CDR2 FQNEAQ (reference sequence). The V segment lost 1 base and the J segment 5 bases; nucleotides outside the gene matches: 2. CDR3 length: 15 amino acids. The CDR3 coding sequence is TGTGCCAGCAGCTTAGGTGGGACAGGGAATGAAAAACTGTTTTTT. Protein sequence: CASSLGGTGNEKLFF.

V is TRBV4-2 and J is TRBJ1-4; TRBD1 agrees at 8 bases. Germline V gives CDR1 LGHNA, CDR2 YNFKEQ. This CDR3 has 15 amino acids. V lost 1 base and J lost 7; bases outside the gene matches: 5. The CDR3 spells CASSQGTGRGEKLFF. The CDR3 DNA reads as TGTGCCAGCAGCCAAGGGACAGGGAGAGGTGAAAAACTGTTTTTT.

The rearrangement uses TRBV9 and TRBJ1-3; D is unclear. Germline assignment: CDR1 SGDLS and CDR2 YYNGEE. The CDR3 runs 14 residues. V was shortened by 0 bases and J by 0 bases, with 4 bases between the two germline ends. The CDR3 nucleotides read TGTGCCAGCAGCGTAGAAAGCTCTGGAAACACCATATATTTT. The encoded protein is CASSVESSGNTIYF.

This chain links TRBV27 with TRBJ1-1, with D unresolved. The V end lost 8 bases, the J end lost 0 bases, and 13 bases lay between the germline ends. The V gene's germline CDR1 is MNHEY and CDR2 SMNVEV (reference sequence). The CDR3 has 14 amino acids. The CDR3 spells CASGKSQMNTEAFF. The CDR3 coding sequence is TGTGCCAGCGGTAAGTCCCAAATGAACACTGAAGCTTTCTTT.